The present entry profiles one T cell receptor (beta chain) with its context. This specimen comes from a study of blood T cell repertoires in COVID-19. Study-wide context: Spain, Italy and the United States supplied samples that represented acute and convalescent COVID-19.

CDR1 and CDR2 from the germline V gene are MNHEY and SMNVEV (reference sequence). V was cut by 2 bases and J by 3 bases, with 10 bases left in between. This CDR3 is built from 14 residues. Some clones are missing from TCRdb's copy, which holds only in-frame ones; the method was immunoSEQ multiplex PCR. The data hold 300,000 or so clones, with 70% to 90% observed a single time. The sequenced material came from peripheral blood. The TCR sequence derives from a woman aged 50 to 60 with active or convalescent COVID-19. J is TRBJ1-1 and V is TRBV27; a weak D match, TRBD1 (6 bases). The CDR3 DNA reads as TGTGCCAGCAGTTTACCAGGGGCCCACACTGAAGCTTTCTTT. This encodes CASSLPGAHTEAFF.